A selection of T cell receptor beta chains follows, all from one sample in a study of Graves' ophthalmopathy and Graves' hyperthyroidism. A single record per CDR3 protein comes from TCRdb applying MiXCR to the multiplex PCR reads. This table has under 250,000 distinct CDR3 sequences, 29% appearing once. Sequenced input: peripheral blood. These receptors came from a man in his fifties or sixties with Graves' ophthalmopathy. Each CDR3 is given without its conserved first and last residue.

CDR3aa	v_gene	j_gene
ASSYWGQGTNIQY	TRBV12-3/TRBV12-4	TRBJ2-4
ASSYSVHEQY	TRBV6-5	TRBJ2-7
AWRSGRGELF	TRBV30	TRBJ2-2
ATSDAGLSYEQY	TRBV19	TRBJ2-7
ASSKPRASSYEQY	TRBV2	TRBJ2-7
ASSSTTRPLNIEAF	TRBV7-9	TRBJ1-1
ASSLGQVGVGELF	TRBV12-3/TRBV12-4	TRBJ2-2
ASSDRDRGGPQH	TRBV18	TRBJ1-5
ASSGTTSGRFAGELF	TRBV4-2	TRBJ2-2
ASSESGETQY	TRBV10-2	TRBJ2-5
ASSFSGGMNTEAF	TRBV7-2	TRBJ1-1
ASSLEGQGSSQPQH	TRBV5-1	TRBJ1-5
ASSPRGENTEAF	TRBV12-3/TRBV12-4	TRBJ1-1
ASSLRGAEQY	TRBV27	TRBJ2-7
SVETSEQNTGELF	TRBV29-1	TRBJ2-2
ASSLLGQSNQPQH	TRBV28	TRBJ1-5
ASSSMIRAGVGMGYEQY	TRBV28	TRBJ2-7
ASSLASSGNSPLH	TRBV7-9	TRBJ1-6
ASSLASSGWNTGELF	TRBV7-8	TRBJ2-2
ASSPATGQINQPQH	TRBV28	TRBJ1-5
SAISGTGENSPLH	TRBV20-1	TRBJ1-6
ASTLGETQY	TRBV7-2	TRBJ2-5
ASSRSAIAYEQY	TRBV7-2	TRBJ2-7
ASSRAGTYEQY	TRBV14	TRBJ2-7
ASSSDRGREQY	TRBV7-3	TRBJ2-7
ASSTRGSSGKYEQY	TRBV6-1	TRBJ2-7
ASSLEEREFYEQY	TRBV7-9	TRBJ2-7
ASSLWTGNSYEQY	TRBV5-1	TRBJ2-7
ASSTGLAGDYDTGELF	TRBV19	TRBJ2-2
ASSLRDRAGLTSYEQY	TRBV7-2	TRBJ2-7
ASSRPHNYGYT	TRBV6-1	TRBJ1-2